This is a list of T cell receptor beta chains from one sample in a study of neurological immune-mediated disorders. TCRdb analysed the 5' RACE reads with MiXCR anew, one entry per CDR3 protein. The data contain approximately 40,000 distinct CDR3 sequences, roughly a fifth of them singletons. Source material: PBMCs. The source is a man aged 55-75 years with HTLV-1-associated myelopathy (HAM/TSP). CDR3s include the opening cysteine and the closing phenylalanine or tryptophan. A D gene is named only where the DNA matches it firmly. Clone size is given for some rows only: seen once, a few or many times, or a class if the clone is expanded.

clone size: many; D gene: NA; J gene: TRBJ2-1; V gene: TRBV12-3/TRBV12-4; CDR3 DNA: TGTGCCAGCAGTCGGGACGGGAGCTCCTACAATGAGCAGTTCTTC; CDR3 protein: CASSRDGSSYNEQFF
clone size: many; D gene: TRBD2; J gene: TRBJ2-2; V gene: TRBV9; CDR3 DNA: TGTGCCAGCAGCGTACGGGGTGGACTAGCGGGAGGAGAAACCGGGGAGCTGTTTTTT; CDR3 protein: CASSVRGGLAGGETGELFF
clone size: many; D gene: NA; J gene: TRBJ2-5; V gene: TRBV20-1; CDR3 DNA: TGCAGTGCTCCCCCCGGCGGCCAAGAGACCCAGTACTTC; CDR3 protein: CSAPPGGQETQYF
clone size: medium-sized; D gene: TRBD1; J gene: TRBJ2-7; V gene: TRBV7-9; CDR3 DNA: TGTGCCAGCATCCCGGACAGGTCCTACGAGCAGTACTTC; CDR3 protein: CASIPDRSYEQYF
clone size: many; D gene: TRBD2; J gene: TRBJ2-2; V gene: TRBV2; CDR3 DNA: TGTGCCAGCAGCCAGGAGGCGCGGGAGGTGTCCGGGGAGCTGTTTTTT; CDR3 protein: CASSQEAREVSGELFF
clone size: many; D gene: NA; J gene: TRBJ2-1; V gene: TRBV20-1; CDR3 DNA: TGCAGTGCTAGAGATTCCTCAGGGGTCGGTTTAAACAATGAGCAGTTCTTC; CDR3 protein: CSARDSSGVGLNNEQFF
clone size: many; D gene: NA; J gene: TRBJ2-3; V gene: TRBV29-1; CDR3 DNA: TGCAGCGTTGGGGCCGATACGCAGTATTTT; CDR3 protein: CSVGADTQYF
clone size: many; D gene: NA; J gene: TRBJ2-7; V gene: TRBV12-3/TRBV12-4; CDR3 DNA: TGTGCCAGCAGTCCCCCCGGGGGTCCCTACGAGCAGTACTTC; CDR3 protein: CASSPPGGPYEQYF
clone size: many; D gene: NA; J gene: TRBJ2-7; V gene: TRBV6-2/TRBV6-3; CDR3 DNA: TGTGCCAGCAGTTACTCTGCAGGGTTCGAGCAGTACTTC; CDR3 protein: CASSYSAGFEQYF
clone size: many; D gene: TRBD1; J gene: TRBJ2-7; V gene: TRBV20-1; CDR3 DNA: TGCAGTGCTGGCTCGGGGACAGGGGCCTACGAGCAGTACTTC; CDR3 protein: CSAGSGTGAYEQYF
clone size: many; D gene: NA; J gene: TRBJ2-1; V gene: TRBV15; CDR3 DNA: TGTGCCACCAGCAGAGTACAGGACTACAATGAGCAGTTCTTC; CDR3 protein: CATSRVQDYNEQFF
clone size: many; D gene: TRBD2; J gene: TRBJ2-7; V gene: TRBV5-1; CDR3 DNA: TGCGCCAGCAGCCGCTGGACTTATTCCGGGACTAGCGGGAGGAGGTACGAGCAGTACTTC; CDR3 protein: CASSRWTYSGTSGRRYEQYF
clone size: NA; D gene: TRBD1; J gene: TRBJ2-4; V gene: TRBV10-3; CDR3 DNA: TGTGCCATCAGTGAAGGACAGGGGGAGGCCAAAAACATTCAGTACTTC; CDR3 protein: CAISEGQGEAKNIQYF
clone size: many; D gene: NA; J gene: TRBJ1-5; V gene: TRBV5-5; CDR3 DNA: TGTGCCAGCACCCAGGACGATAGCAATCAGCCCCAGCATTTT; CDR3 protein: CASTQDDSNQPQHF
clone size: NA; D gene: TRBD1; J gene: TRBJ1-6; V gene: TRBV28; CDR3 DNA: TGTGCCAGTCACAGGGGGCTTATAATCAGCGATAATTCACCCCTCCACTTT; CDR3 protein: CASHRGLIISDNSPLHF
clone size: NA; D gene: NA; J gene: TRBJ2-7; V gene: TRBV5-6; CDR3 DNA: TGTGCCAGCAGCTTGTGGACAGTCTCGGGCTACGAGCAGTACTTC; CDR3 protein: CASSLWTVSGYEQYF
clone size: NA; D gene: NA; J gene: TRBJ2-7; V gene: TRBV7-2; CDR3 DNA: TGTGCCAGCAGCTACGCTGGGGGGTCCTACGAGCAGTACTTC; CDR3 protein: CASSYAGGSYEQYF
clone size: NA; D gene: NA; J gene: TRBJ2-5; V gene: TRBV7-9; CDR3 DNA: TGTGCCAGCAGCTTCAGAGAGACCCAGTACTTC; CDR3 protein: CASSFRETQYF
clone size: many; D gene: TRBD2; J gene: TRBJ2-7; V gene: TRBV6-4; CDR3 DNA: TGTGCCAGCACCCGGAGCGGGATCTACGAGCAGTACTTC; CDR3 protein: CASTRSGIYEQYF
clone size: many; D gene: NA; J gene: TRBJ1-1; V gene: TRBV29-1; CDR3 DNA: TGCAGCGTTGGGCAGAACACTGAAGCTTTCTTT; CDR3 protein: CSVGQNTEAFF
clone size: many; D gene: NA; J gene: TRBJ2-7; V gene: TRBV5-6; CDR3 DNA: TGTGCCAGCAGCCTGGTAACTGAGCAGTACTTC; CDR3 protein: CASSLVTEQYF
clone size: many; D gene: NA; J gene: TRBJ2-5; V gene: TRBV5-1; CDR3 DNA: TGCGCCAGCAGCTTGGCTCCTGGGGTAGGAGAGACCCAGTACTTC; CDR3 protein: CASSLAPGVGETQYF
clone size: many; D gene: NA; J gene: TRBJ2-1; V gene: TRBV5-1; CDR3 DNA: TGCGCCAGCAGCTTACCCTCCCTAAATGAGCAGTTCTTC; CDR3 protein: CASSLPSLNEQFF
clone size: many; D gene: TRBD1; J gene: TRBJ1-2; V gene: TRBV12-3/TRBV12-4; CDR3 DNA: TGTGCCAGCAGTCCGACAGGGGCCACGGGTGGCTACACCTTC; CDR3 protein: CASSPTGATGGYTF
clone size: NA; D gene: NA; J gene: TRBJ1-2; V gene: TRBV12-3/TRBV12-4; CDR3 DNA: TGTGCCAGCAGTTTAGCCGACAACTATGGCTACACCTTC; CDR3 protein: CASSLADNYGYTF
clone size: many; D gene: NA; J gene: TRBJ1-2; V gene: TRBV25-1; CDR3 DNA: TGTGCCAGCAGTGAAGGACATAACTATGGCTACACCTTC; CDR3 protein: CASSEGHNYGYTF
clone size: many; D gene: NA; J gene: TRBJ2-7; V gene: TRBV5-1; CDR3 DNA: TGTGCCAGCAGTTTAACGAGCGGCTCCTACGAGCAGTACTTC; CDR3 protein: CASSLTSGSYEQYF
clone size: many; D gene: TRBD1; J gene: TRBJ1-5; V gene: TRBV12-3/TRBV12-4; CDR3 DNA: TGTGCCAGCAGCCGGACAGGGGCCGGCAATCAGCCCCAGCATTTT; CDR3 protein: CASSRTGAGNQPQHF
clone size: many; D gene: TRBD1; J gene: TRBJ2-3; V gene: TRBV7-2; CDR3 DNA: TGTGCCAGCAGCTTAGAGGGGGCCGGAGATACGCAGTATTTT; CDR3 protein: CASSLEGAGDTQYF
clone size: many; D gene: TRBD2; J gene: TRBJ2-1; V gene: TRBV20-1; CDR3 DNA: TGCAGTGCTAATCAAGCGGGGGGGCGATACAATGAGCAGTTCTTC; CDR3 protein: CSANQAGGRYNEQFF
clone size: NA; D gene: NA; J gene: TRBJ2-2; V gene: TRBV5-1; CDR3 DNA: TGCGCCAGCAGCGAAGGGGGGCCTAACACCGGGGAGCTGTTTTTT; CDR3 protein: CASSEGGPNTGELFF
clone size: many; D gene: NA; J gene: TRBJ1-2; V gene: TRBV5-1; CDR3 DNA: TGCGCCAGCAGCGGGGGGACCTACAGGGTGGATAACGGCTACACCTTC; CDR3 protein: CASSGGTYRVDNGYTF
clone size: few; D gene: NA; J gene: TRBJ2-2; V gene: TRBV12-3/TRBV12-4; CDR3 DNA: TGTGCCAGCAGGGTAGCGAACACCGGGGAGCTGTTTTTT; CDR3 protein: CASRVANTGELFF
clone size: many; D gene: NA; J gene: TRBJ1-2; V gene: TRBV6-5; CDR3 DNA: TGTGCCAGCAGTTACGGCAGTCCGGCAGCGACTAACTATGGCTACACCTTC; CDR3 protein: CASSYGSPAATNYGYTF
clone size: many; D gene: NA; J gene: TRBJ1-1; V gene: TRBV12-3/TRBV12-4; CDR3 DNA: TGTGCCAGCAGTTTAACGGGGGCGGGCACTGAAGCTTTCTTT; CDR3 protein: CASSLTGAGTEAFF
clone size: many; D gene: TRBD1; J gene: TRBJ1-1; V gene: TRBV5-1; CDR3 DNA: TGCGCCAGCAGCCAGATGACAGGGACGGGCATGGACACTGAAGCTTTCTTT; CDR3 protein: CASSQMTGTGMDTEAFF
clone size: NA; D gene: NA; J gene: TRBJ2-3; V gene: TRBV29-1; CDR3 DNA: TGCAGCGTTGAGAAGTTAGAATCAGATACGCAGTATTTT; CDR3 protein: CSVEKLESDTQYF
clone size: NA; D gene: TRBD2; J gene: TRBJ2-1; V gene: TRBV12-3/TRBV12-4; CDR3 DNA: TGTGCCAGCAGTTTAGGGCTAGCGGGAGGCCTCGGGGAGCAGTTCTTC; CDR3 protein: CASSLGLAGGLGEQFF
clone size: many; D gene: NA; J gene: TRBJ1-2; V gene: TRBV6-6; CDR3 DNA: TGTGCCAGCAGTTACAGGGAGGGCTACACCTTC; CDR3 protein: CASSYREGYTF
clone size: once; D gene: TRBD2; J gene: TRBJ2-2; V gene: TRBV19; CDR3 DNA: TGTGCCAGTAGTATAGTAGGACTAGCGGGATTTCTAAGAGCCAACACCGGGGAGCTGTTTTTT; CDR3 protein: CASSIVGLAGFLRANTGELFF
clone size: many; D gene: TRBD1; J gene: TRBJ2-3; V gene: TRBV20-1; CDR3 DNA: TGCAGTGCTAGAGATTGGGGACAGGGGGCGAAGGATACGCAGTATTTT; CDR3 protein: CSARDWGQGAKDTQYF
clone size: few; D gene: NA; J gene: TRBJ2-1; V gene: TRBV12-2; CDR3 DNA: TGTGCAAGTCGCTTAGCCGGGACTAGCGGGAGCTGGGAGCAGTTCTTC; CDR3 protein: CASRLAGTSGSWEQFF
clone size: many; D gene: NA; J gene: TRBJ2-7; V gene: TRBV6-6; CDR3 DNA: TGTGCCAGCAGCCCCCAGAAGGTCGGGCAGTACTTC; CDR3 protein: CASSPQKVGQYF
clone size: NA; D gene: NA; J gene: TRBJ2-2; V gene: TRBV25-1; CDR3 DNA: TGTGCCAGCAGGAGAGAGGAGGGCGGGGAGCTGTTTTTT; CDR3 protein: CASRREEGGELFF
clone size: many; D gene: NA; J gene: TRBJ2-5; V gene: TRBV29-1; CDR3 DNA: TGCAGCGTTGAAGAAAACAGCCAAGAGACCCAGTACTTC; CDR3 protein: CSVEENSQETQYF
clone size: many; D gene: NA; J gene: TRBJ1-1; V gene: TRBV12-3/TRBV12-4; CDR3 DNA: TGTGCCAGCAGTTTAGCAGGAGGGAACACTGAAGCTTTCTTT; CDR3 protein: CASSLAGGNTEAFF
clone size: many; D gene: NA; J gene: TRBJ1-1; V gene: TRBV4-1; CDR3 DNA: TGCGCCAGCAGCCAAGCTGGGTTTGTCACGGGGGGTGAAGCTTTCTTT; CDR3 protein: CASSQAGFVTGGEAFF
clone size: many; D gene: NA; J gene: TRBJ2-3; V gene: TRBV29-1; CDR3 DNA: TGCAGCGTTGCTTTAGGGCCGGATACGCAGTATTTT; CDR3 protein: CSVALGPDTQYF
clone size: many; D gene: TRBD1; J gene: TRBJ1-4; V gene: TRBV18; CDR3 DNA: TGTGCCAGCTCACCGAAGAAACAGGGGGCTCTTACTAATGAAAAACTGTTTTTT; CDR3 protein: CASSPKKQGALTNEKLFF
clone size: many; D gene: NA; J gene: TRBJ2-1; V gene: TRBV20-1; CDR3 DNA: TGCAGTATTCCCCGGCAGGCAGCCAATGAGCAGTTCTTC; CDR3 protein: CSIPRQAANEQFF
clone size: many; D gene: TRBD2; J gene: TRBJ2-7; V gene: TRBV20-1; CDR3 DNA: TGCAGTGCTAGAGATATTAGGCGGGAGGGCCCCTACGAGCAGTACTTC; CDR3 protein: CSARDIRREGPYEQYF
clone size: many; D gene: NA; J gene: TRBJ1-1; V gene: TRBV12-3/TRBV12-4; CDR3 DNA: TGTGCCAGCACCCCCGATGGTTTCGCTGAAGCTTTCTTT; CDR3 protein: CASTPDGFAEAFF
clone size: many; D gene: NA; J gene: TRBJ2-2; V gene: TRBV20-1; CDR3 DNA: TGCAGTGCTAGTCCCCAGCGGAACACCGGGGAGCTGTTTTTT; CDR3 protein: CSASPQRNTGELFF
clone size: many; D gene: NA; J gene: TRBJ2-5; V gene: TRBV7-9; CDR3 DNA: TGTGCCAGCAGCTTTGCGGAAGGGGCCGAGACCCAGTACTTC; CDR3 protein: CASSFAEGAETQYF
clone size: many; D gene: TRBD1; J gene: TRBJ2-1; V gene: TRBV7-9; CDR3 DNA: TGTGCCAGCAGCCCCTCCGGGACAGCATACAATGAGCAGTTCTTC; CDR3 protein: CASSPSGTAYNEQFF
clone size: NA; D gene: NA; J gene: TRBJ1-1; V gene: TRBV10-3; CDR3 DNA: TGTGCCATCGCCTGGGAACCGAACACTGAAGCTTTCTTT; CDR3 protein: CAIAWEPNTEAFF
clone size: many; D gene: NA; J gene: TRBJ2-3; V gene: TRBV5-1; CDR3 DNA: TGCGCCAGCAGCCGCTTACGCGGGAGCACAGATACGCAGTATTTT; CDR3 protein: CASSRLRGSTDTQYF
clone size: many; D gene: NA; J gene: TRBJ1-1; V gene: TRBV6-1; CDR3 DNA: TGTGCCAGCAGTGAGAACCCGGGACCGCAGGGCAAGGTATTT; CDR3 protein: CASSENPGPQGKVF
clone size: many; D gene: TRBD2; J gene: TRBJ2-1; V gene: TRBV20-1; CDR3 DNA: TGCAGTGCTAATAGCGGGAGGGCCGGAGTTCTGAATGAGCAGTTCTTC; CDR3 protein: CSANSGRAGVLNEQFF